This T cell receptor (beta chain) was identified in a study of blood T cell repertoires in COVID-19. Background on the study: Acute-phase and convalescent COVID-19 samples originated in the United States, Italy and Spain. The cDNA or gDNA used as material had been derived from T cells, B-cell-depleted T cells, or PBMCs.

The CDR3 consists of 11 residues. Germline assignment: CDR1 LGHNA and CDR2 YSLEER. V lost 1 base and J 8 bases, leaving 5 bases between the germline ends. Authors' processing steps: The authors estimated nucleated cell counts from reference gene primer amplification. The repertoire was sequenced with immunoSEQ multiplex PCR; TCRdb's copy has only in-frame clones and lacks some. V and J calls and clone size are as listed in that table; D and trimming were resolved from the DNA. The table lists tens of thousands of clones, around 90% of them singletons. This TCR derives from a man aged 55 to 69 with acute or convalescent COVID-19. V gene TRBV4-3 combines with J gene TRBJ1-2; D is ambiguous. Input material: peripheral blood. The CDR3 loop reads CASSQGRGYTF. Written as DNA, the CDR3 is TGCGCCAGCAGCCAAGGGAGGGGCTACACCTTC.